Detailed here is one T cell receptor beta chain. The specificity of this receptor is unknown. No much larger clonotype is one base removed from it; base qualities were not supplied. This entry is derived from a study of molecular identifiers for immune sequencing clone quantification (dated by TCRdb to 2017 to 2018). About the study as a whole: For a replicate experiment, the RNA from either approximately 20,000 or 100,000 naive CD8 T cells was divided into five aliquots, and four of those aliquots went on to sequencing. The study was a methods study using CD8 T cells to benchmark molecular-identifier clustering-based TCR repertoire sequencing (MIDCIRS) and TCR RNA copy counting.

Library construction relied on PCR. Sequencer: NextSeq 500. Preparation of bulk TCR libraries followed a previously described approach, with the TCR primers listed in Table S5. Total RNA was purified with the Qiagen AllPrep DNA/RNA kit. Before analysis, reads from multiple sequencing runs of the same library were pooled. The published analysis was carried out like this. Reads were retained only if their TCR constant sequence matched exactly, and those retained reads were trimmed to 150 nt and grouped according to their 12-nt molecular barcodes. Reads inside each barcode group were sub-clustered using a 15% Levenshtein threshold, and a quality-weighted consensus sequence was constructed for each RNA molecule. Non-functional sequences were filtered out, along with any lower-count sequence sitting one edit away from another sequence. On the basis of fitting two negative binomial distributions, barcode sub-clusters with fewer than 20% of the maximum read count were discarded. Using fastp trimming at Q25 and MiXCR clonotype assembly, TCRdb reanalyzed the public sequencing data and kept in-frame beta chains. Merged by CDR3 protein, the rows form single entries marked with the most common genes and DNA. The V and J calls here are based on TCRdb, not the publication. The table for this sample lists more than 450,000 distinct CDR3 sequences; under 30% of them were counted only once. Over 0.6% of the sample goes to the ten largest clones.

Study-wide findings and limitations: Highly expanded clone sizes could be underestimated because identical TCR molecules may share a barcode. About 3 recovered TCR RNA copies per cell were obtained by modeling, versus roughly 10 by digital PCR, implying a capture efficiency of 30% to 35%. Even against a background of 800,000 to 1,000,000 naive CD8 T cells, spiked-in Jurkat TCR RNA amounting to a single cell's worth was reported to be detectable. Without barcode sub-clustering, chimeric consensus sequences inflated TCR diversity; chimeras reached as high as 47%. The naive libraries included spiked-in Jurkat TCR RNA (around 10 copies' worth), and this RNA is not part of the donor repertoire. In CMV-specific effector cells, over 99% of molecules were held by clones above 20 RNA copies, whereas under 1% of molecules were held by such clones in naive cells.

Libraries of naive CD8 T cells were built from anywhere between about 20,000 and 1,000,000 sorted cells, with 10%, 30% or 50% of the purified RNA used. Naive CD8 T cells, defined as CD8+CD4-CCR7+CD45RA+, were FACS-sorted into RLT Plus buffer on a BD FACSAria II. To test detection sensitivity, Jurkat RNA equal to around 11 TCR copies was added to samples of about 17,000-1,100,000 naive CD8 T cells. CD8 T cells were enriched using RosetteSep CD8+ T Cell Enrichment Cocktail and Ficoll-Paque, and the enriched cells then underwent ACK red cell lysis. The specimen sequenced was naive CD8+ T cells from blood, with Jurkat cell RNA spiked in. According to the study, the label for this sample's cell subset or site signals: FACS-sorted CD8+CD4-CCR7+CD45RA+ naive T cells. This TCR was sampled from a human donor in good health. Some libraries in this study had Jurkat cell RNA spiked in.

The CDR3 corresponds to CASSMLGALSSYEQYF. The nucleotide sequence reads TGTGCCAGTAGTATGCTGGGGGCTCTTAGCTCCTACGAGCAGTACTTC. The rearrangement combines TRBV19 with TRBJ2-7; TRBD1 is a possible D gene, resting on 6 matching bases. Reading the germline V gene (reference sequence) gives CDR1 LNHDA and CDR2 SQIVND. From its cysteine to its phenylalanine, the CDR3 spans 16 amino acids. Only the CDR3 region is kept as DNA, spanning 48 bases read in frame from base 1. V sheds 3 bases and J sheds 0 bases, leaving 15 bases between their ends.